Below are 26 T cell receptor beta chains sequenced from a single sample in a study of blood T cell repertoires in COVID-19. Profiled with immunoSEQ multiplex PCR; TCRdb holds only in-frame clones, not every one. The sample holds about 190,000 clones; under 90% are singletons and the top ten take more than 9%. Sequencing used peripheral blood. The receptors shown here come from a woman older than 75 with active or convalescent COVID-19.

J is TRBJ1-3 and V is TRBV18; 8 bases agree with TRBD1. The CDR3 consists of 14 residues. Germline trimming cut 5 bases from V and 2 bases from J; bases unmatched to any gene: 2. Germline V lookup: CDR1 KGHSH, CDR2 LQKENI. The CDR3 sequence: CASSADRAGNTIYF. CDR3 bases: TGTGCCAGCTCAGCGGACAGGGCTGGAAACACCATATATTTT.

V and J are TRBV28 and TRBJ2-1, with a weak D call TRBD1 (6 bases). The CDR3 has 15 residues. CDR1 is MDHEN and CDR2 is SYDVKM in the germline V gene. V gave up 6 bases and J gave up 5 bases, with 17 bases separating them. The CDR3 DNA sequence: TGTGCCAGCAGGTCATGGCAGGGGAACCACAATGAGCAGTTCTTC. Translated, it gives CASRSWQGNHNEQFF. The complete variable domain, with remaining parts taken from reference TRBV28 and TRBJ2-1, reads DVKVTQSSRYLVKRTGEKVFLECVQDMDHENMFWYRQDPGLGLRLIYFSYDVKMKEKGDIPEGYSVSREKKERFSLILESASTNQTSMYLCASRSWQGNHNEQFFGPGTRLTVL.

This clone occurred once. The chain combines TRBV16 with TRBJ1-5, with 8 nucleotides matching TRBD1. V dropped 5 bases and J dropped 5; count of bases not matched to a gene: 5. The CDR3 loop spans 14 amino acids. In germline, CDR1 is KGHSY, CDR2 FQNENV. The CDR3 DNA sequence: TGTGCCAGCAGCAATGACAGGGGTGATCAGCCCCAGCATTTT. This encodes CASSNDRGDQPQHF.

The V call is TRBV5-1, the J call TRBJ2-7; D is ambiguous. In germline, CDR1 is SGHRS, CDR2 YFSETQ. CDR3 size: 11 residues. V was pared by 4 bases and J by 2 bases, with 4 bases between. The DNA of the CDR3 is TGCGCCAGCAGCCCCACCTACGAGCAGTACTTC. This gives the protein CASSPTYEQYF.

The CDR3 region is CASSQGGPQYF. The CDR3 DNA follows: TGTGCCAGCAGCCAAGGAGGGCCGCAGTATTTT. The J gene is TRBJ2-3, the V gene TRBV3-1 (or the pseudogene TRBV3-2), with TRBD2 as a possible D gene (5 bases). The V gene lost 1 base and the J gene lost 10 bases, with 6 bases spanning the gap. The CDR3 extends over 11 amino acids. CDR1 LGHDT and CDR2 YNNKEL come from the germline V gene (reference sequence).

In DNA form, the CDR3 reads TGTGCCAGCAGCCAGAGACAGGCTAGAGATGGCTACACCTTC. Amino acid sequence: CASSQRQARDGYTF. This chain uses TRBV2 with TRBJ1-2, with D perhaps TRBD1 (6 bases). This CDR3 region has 14 residues. Germline CDR1 and CDR2: SNHLY and FYNNEI. The V and J ends lost 6 bases and 6 bases respectively, with 17 bases between them. The full variable domain, in which reference TRBV2 and TRBJ1-2 provide the parts outside the CDR3, is EPEVTQTPSHQVTQMGQEVILRCVPISNHLYFYWYRQILGQKVEFLVSFYNNEISEKSEIFDDQFSVERPDGSNFTLKIRSTKLEDSAMYFCASSQRQARDGYTFGSGTRLTVV.

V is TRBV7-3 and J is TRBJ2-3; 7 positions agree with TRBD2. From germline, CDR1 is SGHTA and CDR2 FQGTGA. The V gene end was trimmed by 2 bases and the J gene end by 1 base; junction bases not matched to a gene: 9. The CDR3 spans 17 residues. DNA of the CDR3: TGTGCCAGCAGCTTAGGGGTTGCGGGAGTAGGCACAGATACGCAGTATTTT. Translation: CASSLGVAGVGTDTQYF.

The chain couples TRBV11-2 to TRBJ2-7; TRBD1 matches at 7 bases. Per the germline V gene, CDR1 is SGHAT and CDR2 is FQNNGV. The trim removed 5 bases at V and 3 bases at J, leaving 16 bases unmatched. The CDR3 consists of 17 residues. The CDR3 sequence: CASSTRQGRDYFYEQYF. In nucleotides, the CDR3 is TGTGCCAGCAGCACCCGACAGGGTCGCGACTATTTCTACGAGCAGTACTTC.

The CDR3 DNA sequence: TGCGCCAGCAGCTACGGGACTAGCGGGAGAAACTACGAGCAGTACTTC. Protein: CASSYGTSGRNYEQYF. This rearrangement joins TRBV5-1 to TRBJ2-7, with TRBD2 matching over 14 bases. Germline CDR1 and CDR2: SGHRS and YFSETQ. The CDR3 extends over 16 amino acids. V was pared by 3 bases and J by 3 bases, with 5 bases of the junction left unmatched. The whole variable domain, remainder taken from reference TRBV5-1 and TRBJ2-7, is KAGVTQTPRYLIKTRGQQVTLSCSPISGHRSVSWYQQTPGQGLQFLFEYFSETQRNKGNFPGRFSGRQFSNSRSEMNVSTLELGDSALYLCASSYGTSGRNYEQYFGPGTRLTVT.

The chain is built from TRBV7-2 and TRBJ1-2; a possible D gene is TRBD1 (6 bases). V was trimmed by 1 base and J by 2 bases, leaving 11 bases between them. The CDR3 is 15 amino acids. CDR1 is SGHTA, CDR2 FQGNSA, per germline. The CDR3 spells CASSLDSTGNYGYTF. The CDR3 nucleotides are TGTGCCAGCAGCTTAGATAGCACAGGGAACTATGGCTACACCTTC.

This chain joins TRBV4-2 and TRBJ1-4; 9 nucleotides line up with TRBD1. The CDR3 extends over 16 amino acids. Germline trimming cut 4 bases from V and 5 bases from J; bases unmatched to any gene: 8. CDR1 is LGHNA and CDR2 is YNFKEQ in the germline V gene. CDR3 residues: CASSLSPGQGNEKLFF. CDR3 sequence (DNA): TGTGCCAGCAGCCTGTCTCCGGGACAGGGCAATGAAAAACTGTTTTTT.

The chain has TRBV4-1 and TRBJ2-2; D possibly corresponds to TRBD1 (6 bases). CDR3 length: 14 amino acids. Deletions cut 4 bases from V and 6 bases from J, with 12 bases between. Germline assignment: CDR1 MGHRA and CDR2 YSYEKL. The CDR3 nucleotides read TGCGCCAGCAGCCTGGGGGCCGATGCCGGGGAGCTGTTTTTT. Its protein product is CASSLGADAGELFF.

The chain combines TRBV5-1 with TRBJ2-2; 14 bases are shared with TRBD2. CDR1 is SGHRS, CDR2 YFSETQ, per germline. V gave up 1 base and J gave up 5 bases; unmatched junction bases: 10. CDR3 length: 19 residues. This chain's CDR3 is CASSLIGLAGGPTTGELFF. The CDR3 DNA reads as TGCGCCAGCAGCTTGATAGGACTAGCGGGAGGCCCAACAACCGGGGAGCTGTTTTTT.

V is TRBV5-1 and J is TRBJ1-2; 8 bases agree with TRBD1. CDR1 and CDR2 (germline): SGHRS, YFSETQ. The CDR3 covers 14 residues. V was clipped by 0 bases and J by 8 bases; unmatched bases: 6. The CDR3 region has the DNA TGCGCCAGCAGCTTGGGACAGGGGCGGTTCGGCTACACCTTC. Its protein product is CASSLGQGRFGYTF.

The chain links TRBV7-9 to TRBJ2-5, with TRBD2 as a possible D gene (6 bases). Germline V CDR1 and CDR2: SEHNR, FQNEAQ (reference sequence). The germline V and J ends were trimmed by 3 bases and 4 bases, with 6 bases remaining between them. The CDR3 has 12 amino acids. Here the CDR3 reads CASSFSGETQYF. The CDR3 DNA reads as TGTGCCAGCAGCTTTAGCGGAGAGACCCAGTACTTC.

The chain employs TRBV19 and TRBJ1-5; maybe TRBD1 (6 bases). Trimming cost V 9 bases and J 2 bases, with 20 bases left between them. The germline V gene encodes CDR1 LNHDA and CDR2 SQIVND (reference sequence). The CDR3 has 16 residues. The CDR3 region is CASRGPRWEGNQPQHF. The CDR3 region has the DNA TGTGCCAGCAGGGGTCCGAGATGGGAAGGCAATCAGCCCCAGCATTTT. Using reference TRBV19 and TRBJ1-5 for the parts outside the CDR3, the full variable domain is DGGITQSPKYLFRKEGQNVTLSCEQNLNHDAMYWYRQDPGQGLRLIYYSQIVNDFQKGDIAEGYSVSREKKESFPLTVTSAQKNPTAFYLCASRGPRWEGNQPQHFGDGTRLSIL.

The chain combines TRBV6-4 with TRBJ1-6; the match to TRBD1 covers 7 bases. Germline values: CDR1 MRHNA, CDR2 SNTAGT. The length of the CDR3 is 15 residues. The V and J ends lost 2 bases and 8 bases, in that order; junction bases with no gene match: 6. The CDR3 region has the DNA TGTGCCAGCAGTGACAAGGACAGGAGGTATTCACCCCTCCACTTT. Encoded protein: CASSDKDRRYSPLHF.

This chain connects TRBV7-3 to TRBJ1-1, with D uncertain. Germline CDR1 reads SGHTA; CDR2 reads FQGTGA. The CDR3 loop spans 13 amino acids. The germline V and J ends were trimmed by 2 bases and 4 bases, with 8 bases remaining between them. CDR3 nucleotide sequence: TGTGCCAGCAGCTTATTTGGCATCACTGAAGCTTTCTTT. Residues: CASSLFGITEAFF.

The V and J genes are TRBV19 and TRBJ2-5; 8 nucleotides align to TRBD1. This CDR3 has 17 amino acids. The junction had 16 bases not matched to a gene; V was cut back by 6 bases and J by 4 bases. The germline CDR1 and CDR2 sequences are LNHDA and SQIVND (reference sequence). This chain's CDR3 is CASSLRGRDRPRETQYF. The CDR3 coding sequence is TGTGCCAGTAGCCTTAGAGGTCGGGACAGGCCGAGAGAGACCCAGTACTTC.

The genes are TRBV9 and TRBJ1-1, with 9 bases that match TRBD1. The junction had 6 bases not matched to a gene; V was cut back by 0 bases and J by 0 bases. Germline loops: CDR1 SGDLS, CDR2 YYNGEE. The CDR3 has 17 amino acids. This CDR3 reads CASSVGPGQGMNTEAFF. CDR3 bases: TGTGCCAGCAGCGTAGGCCCGGGACAGGGAATGAACACTGAAGCTTTCTTT.

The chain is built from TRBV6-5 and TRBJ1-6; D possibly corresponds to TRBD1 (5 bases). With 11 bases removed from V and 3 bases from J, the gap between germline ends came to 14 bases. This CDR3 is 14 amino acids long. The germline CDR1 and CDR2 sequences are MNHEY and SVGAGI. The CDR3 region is CAGWGGDYNSPLHF. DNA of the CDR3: TGTGCCGGCTGGGGGGGAGACTATAATTCACCCCTCCACTTT.

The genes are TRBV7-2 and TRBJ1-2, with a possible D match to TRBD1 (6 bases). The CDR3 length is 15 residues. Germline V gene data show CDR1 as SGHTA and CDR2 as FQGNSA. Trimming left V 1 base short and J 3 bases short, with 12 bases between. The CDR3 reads CASSLGTGSYYGYTF. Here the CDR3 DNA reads TGTGCCAGCAGCTTAGGAACAGGGTCCTACTATGGCTACACCTTC. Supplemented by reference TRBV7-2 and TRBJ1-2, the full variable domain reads GAGVSQSPSNKVTEKGKDVELRCDPISGHTALYWYRQSLGQGLEFLIYFQGNSAPDKSGLPSDRFSAERTGGSVSTLTIQRTQQEDSAVYLCASSLGTGSYYGYTFGSGTRLTVV.

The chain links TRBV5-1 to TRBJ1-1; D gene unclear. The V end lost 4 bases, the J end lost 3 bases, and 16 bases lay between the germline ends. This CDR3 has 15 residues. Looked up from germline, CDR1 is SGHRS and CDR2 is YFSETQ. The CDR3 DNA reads TGCGCCAGCAGCCCCGGGTTCCCCGTACACACTGAAGCTTTCTTT. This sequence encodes CASSPGFPVHTEAFF.

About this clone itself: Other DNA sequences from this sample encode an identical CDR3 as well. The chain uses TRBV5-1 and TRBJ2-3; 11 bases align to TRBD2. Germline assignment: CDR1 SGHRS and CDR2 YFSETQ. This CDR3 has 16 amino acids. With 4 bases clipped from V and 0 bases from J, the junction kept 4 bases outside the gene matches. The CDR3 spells CASSEGLAASTDTQYF. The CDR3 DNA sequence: TGCGCCAGCAGCGAGGGACTAGCGGCGAGCACAGATACGCAGTATTTT.

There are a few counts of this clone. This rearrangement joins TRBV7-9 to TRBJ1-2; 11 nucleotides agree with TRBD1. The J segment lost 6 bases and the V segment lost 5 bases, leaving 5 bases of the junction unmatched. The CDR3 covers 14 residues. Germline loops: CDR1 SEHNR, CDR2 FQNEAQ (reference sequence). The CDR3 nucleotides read TGTGCCAGCAGCGAGGACAGGGGGCGGGATGGCTACACCTTC. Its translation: CASSEDRGRDGYTF.

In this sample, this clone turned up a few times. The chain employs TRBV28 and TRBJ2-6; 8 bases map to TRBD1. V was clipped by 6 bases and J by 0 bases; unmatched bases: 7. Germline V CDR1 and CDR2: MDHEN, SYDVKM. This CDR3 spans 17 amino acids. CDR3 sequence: CASSSGTGDSGANVLTF. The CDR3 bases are TGTGCCAGCAGCTCCGGGACAGGAGACTCTGGGGCCAACGTCCTGACTTTC. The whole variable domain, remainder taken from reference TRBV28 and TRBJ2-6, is DVKVTQSSRYLVKRTGEKVFLECVQDMDHENMFWYRQDPGLGLRLIYFSYDVKMKEKGDIPEGYSVSREKKERFSLILESASTNQTSMYLCASSSGTGDSGANVLTFGAGSRLTVL.